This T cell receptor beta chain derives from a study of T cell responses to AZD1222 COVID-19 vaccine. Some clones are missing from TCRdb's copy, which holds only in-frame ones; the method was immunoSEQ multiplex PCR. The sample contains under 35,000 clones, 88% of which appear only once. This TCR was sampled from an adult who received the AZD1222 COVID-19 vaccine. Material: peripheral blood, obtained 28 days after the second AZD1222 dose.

The CDR3 sequence: CASSEGGQGMSGNTIYF. For the CDR3, the DNA is TGTGCCAGCAGTGAAGGTGGACAGGGTATGAGCGGAAACACCATATATTTT. The V gene is TRBV2, the J gene TRBJ1-3, with 8 bases matching TRBD1. This CDR3 comprises 17 residues. The trim removed 1 base at V and 4 bases at J, leaving 9 bases unmatched. CDR1 and CDR2 from the germline V gene are SNHLY and FYNNEI.